This T cell receptor (beta chain) derives from a study of radiation and T cells in renal cell carcinoma (dated by TCRdb to the early 2020s). Notes on the research overall: TCR beta sequencing covered 55 or so samples in total, comprising roughly 25 tumors and about 27 peripheral blood samples. The final blood draw was performed at 4 weeks after radiation, at the same time as nephrectomy. Across all 53 samples, 3.8 million or so unique CDR3 nucleotide sequences encoding around 2,500,000 unique CDR3 amino acid sequences were identified.

Comment on this clone: What antigen it recognizes has not been identified. There are no base qualities to consult, and no much larger clone falls within one base.

Spanning cysteine to phenylalanine, the CDR3 consists of 14 amino acids. The sequence is cut down to CDR3 DNA, 42 bases in frame from base 1. Sequences SGHRS (CDR1) and YFSETQ (CDR2) are obtained from the germline V gene. The germline V and J ends show losses of 2 bases and 4 bases respectively, and no gene match explains 5 bases of the junction. Study-level results and caveats: Effects of radiation dose or scheduling on the TCR repertoire could not be addressed with the single-armed trial design. Because pretreatment tumor biopsies were not available, the study could not determine whether clonotypes were already present within the tumor at baseline. Blood repertoire dynamics were not followed beyond 4 weeks after treatment. Top tumor clonotypes rose in blood from baseline to 2 weeks post-radiation, then contracted by 4 weeks, suggesting transient expansion of tumor-resident clones.

The immunoSEQ kit was used, according to the manufacturer's recommendations, to generate TCR beta libraries from genomic DNA. Library preparation used a first multiplex PCR with proprietary primers, then a second PCR adding unique barcodes, with bead cleanups after each round. A kit-provided positive control reaction and a negative control reaction were included in every sample batch. The final libraries were assessed on an Agilent 4200 TapeStation D1000 ScreenTape, pooled by volume, and quantified by qPCR. Sequencing was performed on an Illumina NextSeq500 using a MidOutput 150-cycle cartridge, with 156 Read1 cycles, 15 Index1 cycles, and the kit custom primers. The pooled library was loaded at 0.95 to 1 pM with around 20% PhiX control spiked in. For the original study's pipeline: Vendor-processed data were analyzed in R, with a clonotype defined as all T cells sharing the same CDR3 nucleotide sequence. In the clone abundance analyses, frequencies were normalized to the 10,000 most abundant clones in each sample. Public T cell clones, which averaged fewer than five per sample, were excluded before analysis. Tumor-enriched and baseline blood-enriched clonotypes were defined by at least a 32-fold difference in abundance between compartments. A beta-binomial differential abundance model was used to identify clonotypes that expanded or contracted between blood time points. Tumor-blood repertoire similarity was measured with the Baroni-Urbani and Buser coefficient, and groups were compared using two-tailed Wilcoxon tests in R. The table was pulled from immuneACCESS by TCRdb, which kept in-frame rearrangements only. Such tables lose some clones; where checked, under half of the loss comes from unresolved V genes, and the rest has no known cause. V, J and clone size were drawn from that table, and D and trimming were deduced from the DNA. The table for this sample lists tens of thousands of clones; 85% of them were counted only once. Around 9.1% of the sample lies in the top ten.

The label giving this sample's time point can be read as: blood 4 weeks post-SBRT, at nephrectomy. Read against the paper, the sample's treatment or condition label means: 15 Gy SBRT to primary tumor, nephrectomy 4 weeks later. Samples were obtained from a clinical trial, in which 15 Gy stereotactic body radiation therapy was delivered to primary renal cell carcinomas and nephrectomy was performed 4 weeks later. To follow tumor-enriched clonotypes, serial peripheral blood was collected from radiation-treated patients at baseline and at 2 weeks and 4 weeks after SBRT. Every patient's renal cell carcinoma showed clear cell pathology. The QIAamp DNA Blood Mini Kit (Qiagen) was used to prepare genomic DNA for TCR sequencing. The analyses included just those samples that passed every quality control check.

The sequenced sample was blood, obtained from a patient whose treatment included radiotherapy and nephrectomy. The V and J genes are TRBV5-1 and TRBJ1-1; 7 junctional bases match TRBD1. This clonotype was sampled from a man between 45 and 60 years old with renal cell carcinoma. CDR3 loop: CASSFVAGGTEAFF. The DNA reads as follows: TGCGCCAGCAGCTTCGTCGCAGGGGGCACTGAAGCTTTCTTT.